This TCR beta chain comes out of a study of blood T cell repertoires in COVID-19. Authors' analysis steps: Reference gene primers were amplified, and this amplification served to estimate nucleated cell counts. Method: immunoSEQ multiplex PCR; TCRdb's copy keeps in-frame clones and lacks some. V and J calls and clone size come straight from that table; D and trimming were deduced from the DNA. The sample yields over 200,000 clones, over 75% seen once. CDR1 and CDR2 from the germline V gene are SGDLS and YYNGEE. Trimming took 3 bases from V and 0 from J, leaving 8 bases between them. CDR3 length: 14 amino acids.

This clonotype was sampled from a woman over 75 with acute or convalescent COVID-19. The sample comprised peripheral blood. This chain connects TRBV9 to TRBJ2-3, with D unresolved. This CDR3 is CASSATRSTDTQYF. CDR3 nucleotide sequence: TGTGCCAGCAGCGCGACAAGGAGCACAGATACGCAGTATTTT.